These 11 T cell receptor beta chains share one sample of origin, sequenced in a study of cytomegalovirus exposure and HLA in healthy donors (dated by TCRdb to the late 2010s). Library method: the immunoSEQ multiplex PCR assay. For the multiplex PCR, a mixture combining 60 forward primers for TCR Vbeta segments and 13 reverse primers for TCR Jbeta segments was used. This immuneACCESS table, as held by TCRdb, lists in-frame sequences with V and J called but not all clones. Of the missing ones, under half trace to an unresolved V gene in checked studies; the others have no known cause. The sample table records approximately 100,000 clones; 65% to 80% of these occur just once. The ten largest account for approximately 8.4% of the sample. The sequenced material came from PBMCs. Receptors originate from a human donor in good health.

The chain has TRBV18 and TRBJ2-1; D ambiguous. The CDR3 is made up of 12 amino acids. V was clipped by 6 bases and J by 7 bases, with 10 bases between them. CDR1 is KGHSH, CDR2 LQKENI, per germline. This CDR3 is CASSPTENEQFF. Here the CDR3 DNA reads TGTGCCAGCTCCCCGACTGAGAATGAGCAGTTCTTC. The full variable domain, rest sourced from reference TRBV18 and TRBJ2-1, is NAGVMQNPRHLVRRRGQEARLRCSPMKGHSHVYWYRQLPEEGLKFMVYLQKENIIDESGMPKERFSAEFPKEGPSILRIQQVVRGDSAAYFCASSPTENEQFFGPGTRLTVL.

In this sample, this clone turned up once. This rearrangement joins TRBV9 to TRBJ2-3; D gene uncertain. The CDR3 is 14 amino acids. Germline CDR1 and CDR2: SGDLS and YYNGEE. Trimming removed 3 bases at V and 5 bases at J, with 13 bases between. The CDR3 loop is CASSALGFKDTQYF. The CDR3 DNA reads TGTGCCAGCAGCGCCCTAGGTTTTAAAGATACGCAGTATTTT.

The rearrangement links TRBV7-8 to TRBJ1-4; D gene ambiguous. Trimming removed 0 bases at V and 8 bases at J, with 16 bases between. CDR1 and CDR2 (germline): SGHVS, FQNEAQ. The CDR3 totals 16 residues. CDR3 nucleotides: TGTGCCAGCAGCTTAGCGGGGTGGGAGGGATCCGAAAAACTGTTTTTT. Protein sequence: CASSLAGWEGSEKLFF.

The J gene is TRBJ1-1, the V gene TRBV6-1; 7 positions match TRBD1. After removal of 8 bases from V and 2 bases from J, the junction contained 5 bases not matched to a gene. This CDR3 is 13 amino acids long. Germline V gene sequence: CDR1 MNHNS, CDR2 SASEGT. CDR3 nucleotide sequence: TGTGCCAGCGCGACAGGGCTAAACACTGAAGCTTTCTTT. Its translation is CASATGLNTEAFF.

The chain has TRBV2 and TRBJ1-5; D perhaps matches TRBD1 (6 bases). The V gene lost 4 bases and the J gene lost 6 bases, with 13 bases spanning the gap. The CDR3 length is 14 residues. The germline CDR1 and CDR2 sequences are SNHLY and FYNNEI. The CDR3 loop reads CASSGQGRGQPQHF. DNA of the CDR3: TGTGCCAGCAGTGGTCAGGGGCGCGGTCAGCCCCAGCATTTT.

The table lists this clone with a few counts. This chain links TRBV25-1 with TRBJ1-2; 8 positions match TRBD1. The CDR3 totals 13 residues. With 4 bases clipped from V and 8 bases from J, the junction kept 6 bases outside the gene matches. The germline CDR1 and CDR2 sequences are MGHDK and SYGVNS. CDR3 nucleotide sequence: TGTGCCAGCAGTGGACAGGGGTTTGGCGGCTACACCTTC. Its translation is CASSGQGFGGYTF.

The J gene is TRBJ1-1, the V gene TRBV30; D remains ambiguous. From germline, CDR1 is GTSNPN and CDR2 SVGIG (reference sequence). The CDR3 loop spans 13 amino acids. Between the trimmed V and J ends, which lost 0 bases and 4 bases, there was a span of 9 bases. The CDR3 bases are TGTGCCTGGAGTGTATACGGGAGCACTGAAGCTTTCTTT. It yields the protein CAWSVYGSTEAFF.

This clone is a singleton in its sample. This sequence joins TRBV13 and TRBJ2-4, with 9 nucleotides matching TRBD1. J gave up 2 bases and V 5 bases, and 7 bases lay outside the gene matches. The CDR3 sequence is 16 residues long. Per the germline V gene, CDR1 is PRHDT and CDR2 is FYEKMQ (reference sequence). DNA of the CDR3: TGTGCCAGCAGCACAGGGACAGGGCAGCCCAAAAACATTCAGTACTTC. It codes for CASSTGTGQPKNIQYF.

About this clone itself: The junction and the germline gene differ at one end; a read error may be behind it. The CDR3 protein is CASSDGTSVF. As DNA, the CDR3 is TGTGCCAGTAGTGACGGGACTAGTGTTTTT. V usage is TRBV19 and J usage is TRBJ2-3, with 8 bases that match TRBD2. The CDR3 has 10 amino acids. Germline assignment: CDR1 LNHDA and CDR2 SQIVND (reference sequence).

The chain employs TRBV19 and TRBJ2-5, with 8 bases identical to TRBD1. With 3 bases clipped from V and 4 bases from J, the junction kept 10 bases outside the gene matches. This CDR3 comprises 16 residues. Germline V gene sequence: CDR1 LNHDA, CDR2 SQIVND (reference sequence). The CDR3: CASSIGQGRFRETQYF. For the CDR3, the DNA is TGTGCCAGTAGTATCGGACAGGGACGGTTTCGAGAGACCCAGTACTTC.

The chain links TRBV5-4 to TRBJ2-1, with 7 nucleotides matching TRBD2. Germline assignment: CDR1 SGHNT and CDR2 YYREEE (reference sequence). V trimming: 2 bases; J trimming: 8 bases; junction bases outside the gene matches: 10. The CDR3 sequence is 15 residues long. CDR3 region: CASSFGTNMLDEQFF. Written as DNA, the CDR3 is TGTGCCAGCAGCTTCGGGACTAATATGCTCGATGAGCAGTTCTTC.